Listed here are 29 T cell receptor beta chains from one sample, sequenced in a study of cytomegalovirus exposure and HLA in healthy donors. The study ran its PCR with 60 Vbeta and 13 Jbeta primers. Using immunoSEQ multiplex PCR, the repertoire was profiled, and TCRdb retains in-frame clones only, with some absent. The sample yields around 190,000 clones, 84% seen once. The sequencing input was PBMCs. Every receptor here comes from a girl under 10 years old in good health and CMV-seropositive.

The V and J genes are TRBV6-4 and TRBJ1-5; D gene uncertain. The CDR3 extends over 14 amino acids. The V end lost 3 bases, the J end lost 2 bases, and 8 bases lay between the germline ends. Germline values: CDR1 MRHNA, CDR2 SNTAGT. CDR3 protein: CASSEQSGNQPQHF. CDR3 sequence (DNA): TGTGCCAGCAGTGAGCAATCGGGCAATCAGCCCCAGCATTTT.

The rearrangement uses TRBV6-5 and TRBJ1-3, with D tentatively TRBD1 (6 bases). Germline CDR1 MNHEY, CDR2 SVGAGI. The CDR3 runs 13 residues. V lost 7 bases and J 2 bases, leaving 9 bases between the germline ends. CDR3 sequence (DNA): TGTGCCAGCAAGAACAGGGCTGGAAACACCATATATTTT. Its protein is CASKNRAGNTIYF.

This clone appeared many times. V usage is TRBV2 and J usage is TRBJ2-1; unclear D gene. The CDR3 runs to 14 residues. The germline CDR1 and CDR2 sequences are SNHLY and FYNNEI. V was clipped by 8 bases and J by 4 bases, with 15 bases between them. CDR3 loop: CASCNTNPYNEQFF. CDR3 bases: TGTGCCAGCTGTAACACCAACCCTTACAATGAGCAGTTCTTC.

In regard to this clone: One end of the junction fails to match germline, which may point to a read error. This sequence joins TRBV6-5 and TRBJ1-1, with TRBD1 matching over 8 bases. The CDR3 has 13 amino acids. CDR1 is MNHEY and CDR2 is SVGAGI in the germline V gene. CDR3 sequence: CTSSGPNRGGAFF. CDR3 bases: TGTACCAGCAGTGGCCCGAACAGGGGGGGGGCTTTCTTT.

This clone has just a few counts. The V call is TRBV7-9, the J call TRBJ2-5; D is possibly TRBD1 (6 bases). From germline, CDR1 is SEHNR and CDR2 FQNEAQ (reference sequence). The CDR3 loop spans 14 amino acids. V shed 5 bases and J shed 7 bases, with 17 bases lying between them. CDR3 residues: CASSATGGDRTQYF. CDR3 DNA sequence: TGTGCCAGCAGCGCGACAGGAGGTGATCGGACCCAGTACTTC.

CDR3 sequence: CASSYSDALRDYTF. CDR3 nucleotides: TGTGCCAGCAGTTACTCGGATGCCCTACGGGACTACACCTTC. The chain joins TRBV6-6 to TRBJ1-2, with D uncertain. V dropped 0 bases and J dropped 10 bases, with 15 bases sitting between them. This CDR3 comprises 14 residues. The germline V gene encodes CDR1 MNHNY and CDR2 SVGAGI (reference sequence).

This clone came up once. The rearrangement joins TRBV6-5 to TRBJ1-2; unclear D gene. Looked up from germline, CDR1 is MNHEY and CDR2 is SVGAGI. Between the trimmed V and J ends, which lost 6 bases and 6 bases, there was a span of 20 bases. CDR3 size: 15 residues. CDR3 protein: CASSRGGKTPNGYTF. The CDR3 DNA sequence: TGTGCCAGCAGCCGGGGAGGCAAGACACCCAATGGCTACACCTTC.

The chain couples TRBV10-3 to TRBJ2-3; D uncertain. CDR3 length: 13 amino acids. Per the germline V gene, CDR1 is ENHRY and CDR2 is SYGVKD. V was pared by 11 bases and J by 0 bases, with 12 bases between. The CDR3 nucleotides read TGTGCCTCTACCTCTGTTAGCACAGATACGCAGTATTTT. Translation: CASTSVSTDTQYF.

The chain joins TRBV25-1 to TRBJ1-2, with a weak D call TRBD1 (5 bases). Trimming removed 2 bases from V and 3 bases from J, with 10 bases in between. Germline loops: CDR1 MGHDK, CDR2 SYGVNS. This CDR3 comprises 14 residues. The CDR3 region is CASSEGDFHYGYTF. DNA for the CDR3: TGTGCCAGCAGTGAAGGGGACTTTCACTATGGCTACACCTTC.

V usage is TRBV28 and J usage is TRBJ2-5, with TRBD2 as a possible D gene (6 bases). The assigned J gene may be wrong: the sequence end matches TRBJ2-7 better. The CDR3 consists of 15 residues. Germline V CDR1 and CDR2: MDHEN, SYDVKM. The CDR3 DNA reads TGTGCCAGCAGTCTGGGCGGGACGACCTCCTACGAGCAGTACTTC. Its protein product is CASSLGGTTSYEQYF.

The J gene is TRBJ2-1, the V gene TRBV5-1, with 10 bases matching TRBD2. The junction had 6 bases not matched to a gene; V was cut back by 2 bases and J by 4 bases. This CDR3 region has 16 residues. Per germline, CDR1 SGHRS and CDR2 YFSETQ. DNA for the CDR3: TGCGCCAGCAGCTTCACTAGCGGGATTCCTTACAATGAGCAGTTCTTC. Translation: CASSFTSGIPYNEQFF.

The J gene is TRBJ2-1, the V gene TRBV2, with D possibly being TRBD2 (5 bases). The CDR3 has 15 amino acids. Germline-derived CDR1 and CDR2 are SNHLY and FYNNEI. Trimming took off 2 bases at V and 6 bases at J, with 14 bases between the two ends. The CDR3 DNA follows: TGTGCCAGCAGTGAATGGGTGGGGAGCTCCAATGAGCAGTTCTTC. Translated: CASSEWVGSSNEQFF. The variable domain in full, with the rest retrieved from reference TRBV2 and TRBJ2-1, is EPEVTQTPSHQVTQMGQEVILRCVPISNHLYFYWYRQILGQKVEFLVSFYNNEISEKSEIFDDQFSVERPDGSNFTLKIRSTKLEDSAMYFCASSEWVGSSNEQFFGPGTRLTVL.

CDR3: CASSGGQGAIYEQYF. CDR3 in DNA: TGTGCCAGTAGTGGGGGACAGGGGGCGATCTACGAGCAGTACTTC. The rearrangement links TRBV19 to TRBJ2-7; 12 bases fit TRBD1. CDR3 length: 15 amino acids. J lost 3 bases, V lost 5 bases, and 5 bases had no gene match. The germline CDR1 and CDR2 sequences are LNHDA and SQIVND (reference sequence).

The chain employs TRBV5-1 and TRBJ1-3; tentative D call: TRBD1 (5 bases). CDR3 length: 15 residues. Germline V gene lookup returns CDR1 SGHRS and CDR2 YFSETQ. V lost 0 bases and J 1 base, leaving 8 bases between the germline ends. The CDR3 sequence is CASSLDRGSGNTIYF. The CDR3 DNA reads TGCGCCAGCAGCTTGGATCGGGGGTCTGGAAACACCATATATTTT.

This clone was seen once. This sequence joins TRBV6-5 and TRBJ2-7, with TRBD1 matching over 7 bases. Germline CDR1 MNHEY, CDR2 SVGAGI. J lost 2 bases, V lost 6 bases, and 10 bases had no gene match. There are 15 residues in the CDR3. The CDR3 nucleotides read TGTGCCAGCAGGTACGGAAAGACAGGGACCTACGAGCAGTACTTC. Translation gives CASRYGKTGTYEQYF.

The CDR3 is CASRGQLATNEKLFF. CDR3 sequence (DNA): TGTGCCAGCAGAGGACAGCTTGCAACTAATGAAAAACTGTTTTTT. V usage is TRBV27 and J usage is TRBJ1-4, with D perhaps TRBD1 (6 bases). Germline V gene sequence: CDR1 MNHEY, CDR2 SMNVEV (reference sequence). The V gene lost 6 bases and the J gene lost 0 bases, with 11 bases spanning the gap. The CDR3 covers 15 residues.

The CDR3 region has the DNA TGTGCCAGCAGCTTAGACGCCAGGGGTTCTGGAAACACCATATATTTT. Translated: CASSLDARGSGNTIYF. The V call is TRBV11-2, the J call TRBJ1-3; possible D gene TRBD1, 6 bases. The CDR3 is 16 amino acids. Per germline, CDR1 SGHAT and CDR2 FQNNGV. Trimming cost V 0 bases and J 1 base, with 10 bases left between them.

The V call is TRBV5-6, the J call TRBJ1-6; tentative D call: TRBD1 (5 bases). This CDR3 is built from 15 residues. Germline assignment: CDR1 SGHDT and CDR2 YYEEEE. With 0 bases removed from V and 9 bases from J, the gap between germline ends came to 13 bases. For the CDR3, the DNA is TGTGCCAGCAGCTTGGCGTCCGGGGGTACTTCACCCCTCCACTTT. Translating gives CASSLASGGTSPLHF.

The rearrangement uses TRBV5-1 and TRBJ2-2, with D perhaps TRBD2 (6 bases). The CDR3 sequence is 16 residues long. The V gene's germline CDR1 is SGHRS and CDR2 YFSETQ. The V end was cut by 3 bases, the J end by 6 bases, with 18 bases between. DNA for the CDR3: TGCGCCAGCAGCTCCCTGAGGACCGCGGGGTCCGGGGAGCTGTTTTTT. Protein sequence: CASSSLRTAGSGELFF.

The chain combines TRBV2 with TRBJ2-5; 10 bases map to TRBD2. The V segment lost 7 bases and the J segment 4 bases; nucleotides outside the gene matches: 15. This CDR3 is 17 amino acids long. CDR1 and CDR2 from the germline V gene are SNHLY and FYNNEI. This CDR3 is CASMVGASGRKRETQYF. CDR3 DNA sequence: TGTGCCAGCATGGTGGGGGCTAGCGGGAGAAAAAGAGAGACCCAGTACTTC. Looking up the rest from reference TRBV2 and TRBJ2-5 gives the full variable domain: EPEVTQTPSHQVTQMGQEVILRCVPISNHLYFYWYRQILGQKVEFLVSFYNNEISEKSEIFDDQFSVERPDGSNFTLKIRSTKLEDSAMYFCASMVGASGRKRETQYFGPGTRLLVL.

This clone was recorded once. The chain joins TRBV30 to TRBJ1-1; D not certain. This CDR3 has 14 residues. Between the trimmed V and J ends, which lost 0 bases and 4 bases, there was a span of 12 bases. The V gene's germline CDR1 is GTSNPN and CDR2 SVGIG (reference sequence). CDR3 nucleotide sequence: TGTGCCTGGAGTGTATCGCAAGCGCGCACTGAAGCTTTCTTT. This translates into CAWSVSQARTEAFF.

The V call is TRBV5-1, the J call TRBJ2-3, with TRBD1 identical over 9 bases. The CDR3 loop spans 16 amino acids. V gave up 4 bases and J gave up 3 bases; unmatched junction bases: 9. Germline V gives CDR1 SGHRS, CDR2 YFSETQ. The CDR3 DNA reads as TGCGCCAGCAGCCTCACGGGACAGGGTTGGACAGATACGCAGTATTTT. Translating gives CASSLTGQGWTDTQYF. The variable domain in full, completed from reference TRBV5-1 and TRBJ2-3, reads KAGVTQTPRYLIKTRGQQVTLSCSPISGHRSVSWYQQTPGQGLQFLFEYFSETQRNKGNFPGRFSGRQFSNSRSEMNVSTLELGDSALYLCASSLTGQGWTDTQYFGPGTRLTVL.

In its sample, this clone was seen once. The CDR3 nucleotides read TGCGCCAGCAGCCAAGGGGAGAACGGCTACGAGCAGTACTTC. This translates into CASSQGENGYEQYF. The rearrangement joins TRBV4-1 to TRBJ2-7; D is perhaps TRBD2 (5 bases). The CDR3 sequence is 14 residues long. Trimming took 1 base from V and 3 from J, leaving 10 bases between them. Germline CDR1 MGHRA, CDR2 YSYEKL.

The chain combines TRBV6-5 with TRBJ1-2; 7 nucleotides match TRBD1. Germline V gene data show CDR1 as MNHEY and CDR2 as SVGAGI. Losses at the gene ends were 2 bases for V and 0 bases for J; bases not matched to a gene: 3. The CDR3 length is 15 residues. CDR3 loop: CASSYRQGANYGYTF. The DNA for the CDR3 is TGTGCCAGCAGTTACCGACAGGGAGCTAACTATGGCTACACCTTC.

This clone turned up a few times. The rearrangement links TRBV6-5 to TRBJ2-3; D ambiguous. The CDR3 is made up of 10 amino acids. The germline V gene has CDR1 MNHEY and CDR2 SVGAGI. Trimming pared 7 bases from V and 4 bases from J, leaving 3 bases between. In DNA, the CDR3 is TGTGCCAGCACAGCAGATACGCAGTATTTT. Protein: CASTADTQYF.

The chain carries TRBV25-1 and TRBJ2-7, with TRBD1 matching over 10 bases. The CDR3 contains 13 residues. Germline V lookup: CDR1 MGHDK, CDR2 SYGVNS. With V trimmed by 8 bases and J by 3 bases, 4 bases remained unmatched. The CDR3 DNA follows: TGTGCCAGCCTCCGGGACAGGGGCTACGAGCAGTACTTC. Protein: CASLRDRGYEQYF.

J is TRBJ1-3 and V is TRBV10-3; no definite D call. Trimming removed 11 bases at V and 1 base at J, with 15 bases between. The CDR3 consists of 14 residues. Germline V CDR1 and CDR2: ENHRY, SYGVKD. As DNA, the CDR3 is TGTGCCGCCCTACGGGGAGATTCTGGAAACACCATATATTTT. Protein: CAALRGDSGNTIYF.

The chain joins TRBV18 to TRBJ1-5, with D uncertain. The V end was cut by 6 bases, the J end by 1 base, with 7 bases between. The CDR3 totals 13 residues. The germline V gene encodes CDR1 KGHSH and CDR2 LQKENI. Here the CDR3 reads CASSWESNQPQHF. DNA for the CDR3: TGTGCCAGCTCGTGGGAGAGCAATCAGCCCCAGCATTTT.

The V and J genes are TRBV6-1 and TRBJ2-7; 7 nucleotides align to TRBD1. Trimming cost V 7 bases and J 2 bases; bases outside gene matches: 8. Per germline, CDR1 MNHNS and CDR2 SASEGT. The CDR3 has 14 residues. CDR3 amino acids: CASKEQGTPYEQYF. The CDR3 DNA sequence: TGTGCCAGCAAAGAACAGGGGACCCCCTACGAGCAGTACTTC.